One sample yielded the 13 T cell receptor beta chains listed below, sequenced in a study of blood T cell repertoires in COVID-19. Using immunoSEQ multiplex PCR, the repertoire was profiled, and TCRdb retains in-frame clones only, with some absent. Of about 160,000 clones in the sample, about 85% were seen once. The sequenced sample was peripheral blood. The receptors here all came from a woman between 50 and 59 years old with COVID-19, enrolled during active disease.

This clone was seen only once. The chain recombines TRBV30 with TRBJ2-7, with a weak D call TRBD2 (5 bases). Trimming stripped 2 bases from V and 4 bases from J, with 15 bases between. This CDR3 contains 14 residues. CDR1 and CDR2 from the germline V gene are GTSNPN and SVGIG (reference sequence). CDR3 in DNA: TGTGCCTGGAGTTCGAGACGGGGTAGGTACGAGCAGTACTTC. As protein: CAWSSRRGRYEQYF.

The chain employs TRBV14 and TRBJ1-1, with 8 bases aligning to TRBD1. This CDR3 region has 14 residues. From germline, CDR1 is SGHDN and CDR2 FVKESK. V trimming: 5 bases; J trimming: 3 bases; junction bases outside the gene matches: 5. The CDR3 spells CASSGQGRHTEAFF. CDR3 bases: TGTGCCAGCAGCGGACAGGGTCGACACACTGAAGCTTTCTTT.

V gene TRBV15 combines with J gene TRBJ2-7; the match to TRBD2 covers 15 bases. Germline V gives CDR1 LNHNV, CDR2 YYDKDF (reference sequence). The CDR3 runs 16 residues. Trimming took 8 bases from V and 2 from J; bases not matched to a gene: 7. The CDR3 here is CATYPGLAGGPYEQYF. The CDR3 nucleotides read TGTGCCACCTACCCGGGACTAGCGGGGGGCCCCTACGAGCAGTACTTC.

This sequence joins TRBV18 and TRBJ2-1; no clear D gene. V lost 5 bases and J 0 bases, leaving 11 bases between the germline ends. CDR3 length: 15 amino acids. The germline CDR1 and CDR2 sequences are KGHSH and LQKENI. The CDR3 loop is CASSISPGSYNEQFF. The CDR3 nucleotides read TGTGCCAGCTCAATAAGCCCGGGCTCCTACAATGAGCAGTTCTTC.

The rearrangement uses TRBV6-2 or TRBV6-3 and TRBJ2-2; 8 bases line up with TRBD2. In germline, CDR1 is MNHEY, CDR2 SVGEGT. The CDR3 consists of 16 residues. V trimming: 3 bases; J trimming: 0 bases; junction bases outside the gene matches: 3. This CDR3 is CASSYMGLANTGELFF. The CDR3 DNA follows: TGTGCCAGCAGTTATATGGGACTAGCGAACACCGGGGAGCTGTTTTTT.

The chain is built from TRBV19 and TRBJ2-7; 7 nucleotides agree with TRBD1. The junction had 15 bases not matched to a gene; V was cut back by 10 bases and J by 6 bases. CDR1 and CDR2 from the germline V gene are LNHDA and SQIVND (reference sequence). CDR3 size: 14 residues. The CDR3 spells CATGPGQKRSEQYF. In nucleotides, the CDR3 is TGTGCCACCGGACCGGGACAGAAGCGGAGCGAGCAGTACTTC.

Written as DNA, the CDR3 is TGCGCCAGCAGCTTGGATCTAGCGGGGGAATCCGGGGAGCTGTTTTTT. Encoded protein: CASSLDLAGESGELFF. The chain uses TRBV5-1 and TRBJ2-2; 10 bases are shared with TRBD2. V lost 0 bases and J lost 6; bases outside the gene matches: 5. This CDR3 is built from 16 residues. CDR1 and CDR2 (germline): SGHRS, YFSETQ. The full variable domain, completed using reference TRBV5-1 and TRBJ2-2, is KAGVTQTPRYLIKTRGQQVTLSCSPISGHRSVSWYQQTPGQGLQFLFEYFSETQRNKGNFPGRFSGRQFSNSRSEMNVSTLELGDSALYLCASSLDLAGESGELFFGEGSRLTVL.

The chain has TRBV4-2 and TRBJ2-1; 12 bases align to TRBD2. This CDR3 has 21 amino acids. Unmatched junction bases numbered 12, after V lost 0 bases and J lost 0 bases. The germline gives CDR1 LGHNA, CDR2 YNFKEQ. The CDR3 loop is CASSQDWVAGLAGSSYNEQFF. In DNA, the CDR3 is TGTGCCAGCAGCCAAGATTGGGTCGCCGGACTAGCGGGAAGCTCCTACAATGAGCAGTTCTTC.

The chain joins TRBV6-5 to TRBJ2-1, with 11 bases that match TRBD2. Germline V gives CDR1 MNHEY, CDR2 SVGAGI. The V segment lost 7 bases and the J segment 5 bases; nucleotides outside the gene matches: 4. CDR3 length: 14 amino acids. The CDR3 loop reads CASTRGLADNEQFF. The DNA of the CDR3 is TGTGCCAGCACGCGGGGACTAGCGGACAATGAGCAGTTCTTC.

The chain joins TRBV28 to TRBJ2-1; 10 nucleotides line up with TRBD1. Trimming took 4 bases from V and 4 from J; bases not matched to a gene: 4. Germline V gene lookup returns CDR1 MDHEN and CDR2 SYDVKM. This CDR3 contains 15 residues. This chain's CDR3 is CASSSPGQGYNEQFF. The CDR3 DNA is TGTGCCAGCAGTTCGCCGGGACAGGGGTACAATGAGCAGTTCTTC.

The chain links TRBV27 to TRBJ1-2; 8 nucleotides align to TRBD1. CDR1 MNHEY and CDR2 SMNVEV come from the germline V gene (reference sequence). This CDR3 is built from 12 residues. Germline trimming cut 6 bases from V and 7 bases from J; bases unmatched to any gene: 4. The CDR3 DNA is TGTGCCAGCAGGTCGGACAGGGCTGGCTACACCTTC. This translates into CASRSDRAGYTF.

The chain links TRBV11-3 to TRBJ2-7; D uncertain. The germline V gene has CDR1 SGHNT and CDR2 YENEEA. Trimming cost V 3 bases and J 1 base, with 7 bases left between them. CDR3 size: 13 residues. The CDR3 nucleotides are TGTGCCAGCAGCTTGGGCCCGTCCTACGAGCAGTACTTC. It translates to CASSLGPSYEQYF.

The CDR3 reads CAISPGQGNTIYF. The CDR3 DNA is TGTGCCATCAGCCCGGGACAGGGAAACACCATATATTTT. V is TRBV10-3 and J is TRBJ1-3, with 7 positions matching TRBD1. Looked up from germline, CDR1 is ENHRY and CDR2 is SYGVKD. The length of the CDR3 is 13 residues. V shed 6 bases and J 4 bases; nucleotides not matched to a gene: 3.